The TCR beta chain under discussion was sequenced for a study of shared clonotypes between healthy human individuals. Whole-study context: Samples came from two female and a few male donors aged 18 to 49. CD4 naive and memory got three plates each, CD8 naive two, CD8 memory one.

In the original analysis: Quality scores were absent from the junction-only immunoSEQ sequences, so filtering differed. Data came from immunoSEQ multiplex PCR; TCRdb stores just in-frame clones and leaves some out. The DNA gave D and trimming, while V, J and clone size come from that table. The repertoire includes 2 million to 2.5 million clones, approximately 95% of them detected once, and about 0.41% sits in the top ten. Germline-derived CDR1 and CDR2 are LNHDA and SQIVND (reference sequence). Trimming took 8 bases from V and 2 from J; bases not matched to a gene: 7. CDR3 length: 15 amino acids. The specimen was naive CD4+ T cells from PBMCs. Specified subset: CD45RA+ positively selected. The gene calls are TRBV19 and TRBJ1-5; TRBD1 matches 9 bases. The source of this sequence is a man aged 18 to 35 in good health. Some clones in this sample may be carry-over from other donors' samples. Here the CDR3 reads CASLTGGAGNQPQHF. In nucleotides, the CDR3 is TGTGCCAGTCTTACAGGGGGCGCAGGCAATCAGCCCCAGCATTTT.